Below, one T cell receptor (beta chain) is given with its context. This entry comes from a study of blood T cell repertoires in COVID-19. About the research overall: The origin of the acute and convalescent COVID-19 samples was the United States, Italy and Spain. PBMCs, B-cell-depleted T cells, or T cells were the source of the cDNA or gDNA that made up the material.

As originally analysed: Estimation of nucleated cell counts was performed using reference gene primer amplification. Sequenced by immunoSEQ multiplex PCR; TCRdb stores in-frame clones only, minus some. That table supplies the V and J calls and clone size; D and trimming were determined from the DNA. Of roughly 200,000 clones listed, nearly 90% were seen once; the top ten hold roughly 0.6%. CDR3 length: 13 residues. V lost 1 base and J 5 bases, leaving 8 bases between the germline ends. Germline CDR1 SGHVS, CDR2 FNYEAQ. The V and J genes are TRBV7-6 and TRBJ1-1; D gene ambiguous. The specimen was peripheral blood. The TCR comes from a man between 45 and 60 years old with acute or convalescent COVID-19. CDR3 in amino acids: CASSLEQWTEAFF. The CDR3 bases are TGTGCCAGCAGCTTAGAACAGTGGACTGAAGCTTTCTTT.